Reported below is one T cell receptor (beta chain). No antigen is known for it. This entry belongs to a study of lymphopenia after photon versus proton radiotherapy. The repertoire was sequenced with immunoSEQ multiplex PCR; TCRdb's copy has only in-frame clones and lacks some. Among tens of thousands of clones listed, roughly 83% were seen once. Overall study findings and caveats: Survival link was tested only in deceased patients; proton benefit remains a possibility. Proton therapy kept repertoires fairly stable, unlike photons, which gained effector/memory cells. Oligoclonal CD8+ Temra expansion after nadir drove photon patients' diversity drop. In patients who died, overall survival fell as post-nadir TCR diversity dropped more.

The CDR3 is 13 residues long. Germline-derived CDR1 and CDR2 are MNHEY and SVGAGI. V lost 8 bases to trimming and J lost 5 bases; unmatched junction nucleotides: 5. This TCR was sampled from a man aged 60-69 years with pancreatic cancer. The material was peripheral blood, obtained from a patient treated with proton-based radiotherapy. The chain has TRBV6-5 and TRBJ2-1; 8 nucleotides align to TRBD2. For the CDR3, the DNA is TGTGCCAGCCGAGGTAGCGGGGACAATGAGCAGTTCTTC. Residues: CASRGSGDNEQFF.